A selection of T cell receptor beta chains follows, all from one sample in a study of beta chain features in type 1 diabetes. Profiling relied on immunoSEQ multiplex PCR, and the TCRdb table lists in-frame clones only, not all of them. Altogether under 300,000 clones are present, roughly 20% being singletons, with the ten largest covering approximately 0.029%. Sequenced sample: naive CD4+ T cells from blood. The receptors here all came from a woman between 40 and 55 years old with type 1 diabetes. Both conserved end residues are part of each CDR3.

v_call	cdr3_aa
TRBV7-2	CASGPGTVRDTQYF
TRBV19	CASKGEIYGYTF
TRBV4-3	CASSQARAGGGYTF
TRBV6-6	CASSPPGQGAREQYF
TRBV5-5	CASSLQGAGEYGTEAFF
TRBV4-3	CASSQGATGNTEAFF
TRBV20-1	CSYHRGLAVLF
TRBV5-1	CASSSTAGLEGQTQYF
TRBV4-1	CASSHETSGSRETQYF
TRBV21-1	CASSKQFNYGYTF
TRBV4-3	CASSPKGAGESSYNEQFF
TRBV2	CASRAADEQFF
TRBV9	CASSRTDSSSYNEQFF
TRBV2	CASSRERGYTF
TRBV11-1	CASSSQWGSYYEQYF
TRBV9	CASSVREAGYNEQFF
TRBV7-2	CASSKRQGSETQYF
TRBV9	CASSPLSRDIYGYTF
TRBV6-1	CASSDGTVVAQPQHF
TRBV15	CATSRTRRSSDEQYF
TRBV25-1	CASSAARLTGELFF
TRBV9	CASSPRRDEKLFF
TRBV7-2	CASSLDRTRHNEQFF